This T cell receptor (beta chain) was found in a study of radiotherapy plus CTLA-4 blockade in lung cancer. Sequencing was performed with immunoSEQ multiplex PCR; in TCRdb, only in-frame clones are kept and a portion is missing. The table lists some 50,000 clones, around four fifths of them singletons. Patients in the study, people with chemo-refractory metastatic non-small-cell lung cancer, received focal radiation plus ipilimumab CTLA-4 blockade. Unmatched junction bases numbered 3, after V lost 2 bases and J lost 5 bases. Germline values: CDR1 MNHNS, CDR2 SASEGT. The CDR3 consists of 14 residues. With regard to this clone: Its cognate antigen is unknown.

Study-wide findings and caveats: Expansion in blood of tumor-derived TCR clones was seen after radiotherapy plus ipilimumab.

This clonotype was obtained from a human donor with non-small cell lung cancer whose response to radiotherapy plus ipilimumab could not be evaluated. The rearrangement uses TRBV6-1 and TRBJ1-5; 7 positions agree with TRBD1. The sequences come from peripheral blood, collected from a patient treated with radiotherapy plus ipilimumab. CDR3 amino acids: CASSERQGYQPQHF. The CDR3 bases are TGTGCCAGCAGTGAACGACAGGGCTATCAGCCCCAGCATTTT.